The 14 T cell receptor beta chains below all came from one sample that was sequenced in a study of Ad26.COV2.S vaccination and SARS-CoV-2 variants. Clones were sequenced by immunoSEQ multiplex PCR, and TCRdb holds only the in-frame ones, with some missing. The sample records 240,000 or so clones, 88% being singletons. Specified treatment: some 20 received Ad26.COV2.S at low or high dose, single or two shots; about 5 received placebo; per-sample allocation not given. Repertoires come from day 63 after the first vaccine or placebo injection. The input for sequencing was peripheral blood, taken in a trial of Ad26.COV2.S vaccine versus placebo. These receptors were collected from a person aged 18 to 65 who received the Ad26.COV2.S COVID-19 vaccine or a placebo.

The V gene is TRBV28, the J gene TRBJ2-7; maybe TRBD2 (5 bases). Trimming removed 6 bases at V and 5 bases at J, with 17 bases between. CDR1 and CDR2 from the germline V gene are MDHEN and SYDVKM. The CDR3 spans 14 residues. Written as DNA, the CDR3 is TGTGCCAGCAGGCGAAGAGGAGGTTCGGACGAGCAGTACTTC. Protein: CASRRRGGSDEQYF. The entire variable domain, with the rest obtained from reference TRBV28 and TRBJ2-7, is as follows: DVKVTQSSRYLVKRTGEKVFLECVQDMDHENMFWYRQDPGLGLRLIYFSYDVKMKEKGDIPEGYSVSREKKERFSLILESASTNQTSMYLCASRRRGGSDEQYFGPGTRLTVT.

The chain links TRBV30 to TRBJ1-1; the match to TRBD1 covers 7 bases. The CDR3 sequence is 13 residues long. Germline assignment: CDR1 GTSNPN and CDR2 SVGIG (reference sequence). J gave up 4 bases and V 4 bases, and 6 bases lay outside the gene matches. Here the CDR3 DNA reads TGTGCCTGGAAGATCCCAGGGGGCACTGAAGCTTTCTTT. Its protein product is CAWKIPGGTEAFF.

The chain is built from TRBV30 and TRBJ2-7; D remains ambiguous. The CDR3 has 13 residues. V shed 1 base and J shed 3 bases, with 10 bases lying between them. Germline V gene data show CDR1 as GTSNPN and CDR2 as SVGIG (reference sequence). CDR3 amino acids: CAWSASPNYEQYF. The CDR3, as DNA: TGTGCCTGGAGTGCATCCCCAAACTACGAGCAGTACTTC.

The chain couples TRBV30 to TRBJ1-6; D is uncertain. V was clipped by 3 bases and J by 10 bases, with 16 bases between them. The CDR3 runs 14 residues. The germline V gene encodes CDR1 GTSNPN and CDR2 SVGIG (reference sequence). CDR3 sequence: CAWRVRRSESPLHF. Here the CDR3 DNA reads TGTGCCTGGAGGGTTCGGAGGAGCGAGTCACCCCTCCACTTT. The full variable domain, rest sourced from reference TRBV30 and TRBJ1-6, is SQTIHQWPATLVQPVGSPLSLECTVEGTSNPNLYWYRQAAGRGLQLLFYSVGIGQISSEVPQNLSASRPQDRQFILSSKKLLLSDSGFYLCAWRVRRSESPLHFGNGTRLTVT.

The rearrangement links TRBV28 to TRBJ1-4, with 9 bases identical to TRBD1. With 6 bases clipped from V and 6 bases from J, the junction kept 8 bases outside the gene matches. The CDR3 is 15 amino acids. CDR1 is MDHEN, CDR2 SYDVKM, per germline. The DNA for the CDR3 is TGTGCCAGCAGCTCTTTCGGGACAGGGTATGAAAAACTGTTTTTT. It translates to CASSSFGTGYEKLFF.

The rearrangement links TRBV5-1 to TRBJ1-1, with a weak D call TRBD1 (6 bases). This CDR3 contains 15 residues. Germline CDR1 reads SGHRS; CDR2 reads YFSETQ. Trimming cost V 0 bases and J 5 bases, with 14 bases left between them. CDR3 in amino acids: CASSLAGRGSTEAFF. The CDR3 DNA reads TGCGCCAGCAGCTTGGCCGGCAGGGGAAGTACTGAAGCTTTCTTT. Based on the CDR3 plus reference TRBV5-1 and TRBJ1-1, the full variable domain is KAGVTQTPRYLIKTRGQQVTLSCSPISGHRSVSWYQQTPGQGLQFLFEYFSETQRNKGNFPGRFSGRQFSNSRSEMNVSTLELGDSALYLCASSLAGRGSTEAFFGQGTRLTVV.

This clone appeared once. The rearrangement joins TRBV6-2 or TRBV6-3 to TRBJ1-1; D ambiguous. This CDR3 has 17 residues. Deletions cut 1 base from V and 0 bases from J, with 15 bases between. From germline, CDR1 is MNHEY and CDR2 SVGEGT. This CDR3 is CASSYFWGSRMNTEAFF. CDR3 sequence (DNA): TGTGCCAGCAGTTACTTTTGGGGAAGCCGGATGAACACTGAAGCTTTCTTT.

The genes are TRBV30 and TRBJ1-2, with D possibly TRBD1 on 6 matching bases. Trimming took 4 bases from V and 6 from J, leaving 21 bases between them. Germline V lookup: CDR1 GTSNPN, CDR2 SVGIG (reference sequence). This CDR3 contains 15 residues. The CDR3 nucleotides read TGTGCCTGGACCCGTCCCTACAGGGAGGGAAATGGCTACACCTTC. Amino acid sequence: CAWTRPYREGNGYTF.

The V call is TRBV7-8, the J call TRBJ2-5, with 8 bases aligning to TRBD2. The CDR3 extends over 14 amino acids. Germline CDR1 and CDR2: SGHVS and FQNEAQ. With V trimmed by 7 bases and J by 5 bases, 9 bases remained unmatched. Written as DNA, the CDR3 is TGTGCCAGCACCCCCGGAGCGGGGGCGGAGACCCAGTACTTC. It codes for CASTPGAGAETQYF.

The chain carries TRBV6-5 and TRBJ1-2; possible D gene TRBD1, 6 bases. Germline CDR1 and CDR2: MNHEY and SVGAGI. The CDR3 loop spans 14 amino acids. V was shortened by 4 bases and J by 5 bases, with 14 bases between the two germline ends. CDR3 sequence: CASSSSRGAYGYTF. CDR3 in DNA: TGTGCCAGCAGTTCCAGCAGGGGCGCTTATGGCTACACCTTC.

This clone has only one observation. The chain joins TRBV4-3 to TRBJ1-2, with D tentatively TRBD1 (5 bases). The V end was cut by 0 bases, the J end by 6 bases, with 17 bases between. This CDR3 is built from 16 residues. Looked up from germline, CDR1 is LGHNA and CDR2 is YSLEER. CDR3 bases: TGCGCCAGCAGCCAAGATCTACGGCCAGGGTGGGATGGCTACACCTTC. It encodes CASSQDLRPGWDGYTF.

The CDR3 coding sequence is TGCGCCAGCACCGAGCGGGACTCTATCTATGGCTACACCTTC. Translating it yields CASTERDSIYGYTF. The rearrangement links TRBV10-2 to TRBJ1-2; a weak D match, TRBD1 (5 bases). The V end lost 7 bases, the J end lost 4 bases, and 16 bases lay between the germline ends. The CDR3 has 14 residues. The germline CDR1 and CDR2 sequences are WSHSY and SAAADI.

The rearrangement uses TRBV7-9 and TRBJ2-5; D might be TRBD1 (6 bases). Germline assignment: CDR1 SEHNR and CDR2 FQNEAQ (reference sequence). The CDR3 covers 15 residues. V lost 5 bases, J lost 7 bases, and 20 bases lay in between. The CDR3 nucleotides read TGTGCCAGCAGCACCTACCAGGGGCCCGGATGGACCCAGTACTTC. Its protein is CASSTYQGPGWTQYF.

The J gene is TRBJ2-7, the V gene TRBV6-5; D is undetermined. This CDR3 comprises 11 residues. Germline CDR1 is MNHEY and CDR2 is SVGAGI. V gave up 7 bases and J gave up 5 bases, with 9 bases separating them. CDR3 coding DNA: TGTGCCAGCAATTGGCTGGACGAGCAGTACTTC. Translated, it gives CASNWLDEQYF.